Listed here are 17 T cell receptor beta chains from one sample, sequenced in a study of spatial heterogeneity in lung cancer (dated by TCRdb to about 2019). These TCRs' antigens remain unknown. The label giving this sample's time point can be read as: sample taken at primary tumor resection. Points the paper makes about the study in general: The tumor nonsynonymous mutation count correlated with the number of expanded alpha and beta TCRs within the tumor.

To prepare the library, 5' RACE was applied. Sequenced using a NextSeq 500. The public reads were reanalyzed by TCRdb: fastp trimming at Q25, MiXCR alignment, in-frame beta chains only. Rows are combined by CDR3 protein, so each entry shows the most common genes and DNA. This sample lists roughly 1,100 distinct CDR3 sequences; 9.5% to 12% were detected once. Together, the top ten hold about 23% of the sample. The sequencing here drew on lung tumor tissue, taken at surgery. The receptors stem from a male donor with early-stage non-small cell lung cancer.

This clonotype is medium-sized in the sample. The rearrangement uses TRBV5-1 and TRBJ2-7; TRBD1 matches 11 bases. The germline CDR1 and CDR2 sequences are SGHRS and YFSETQ. This CDR3 is 16 amino acids long. The trim removed 0 bases at V and 6 bases at J, leaving 8 bases unmatched. This chain's CDR3 is CASSLEPGQGAGEQYF. The CDR3 DNA reads TGCGCCAGCAGCTTGGAACCAGGACAGGGGGCGGGCGAGCAGTACTTC.

This clonotype is labeled medium-sized. This chain joins TRBV24-1 and TRBJ1-2, with D tentatively TRBD1 (5 bases). This CDR3 region has 14 residues. Looked up from germline, CDR1 is KGHDR and CDR2 is SFDVKD. V lost 4 bases, J lost 4 bases, and 12 bases lay in between. CDR3 region: CATSDAGSTYGYTF. CDR3 DNA sequence: TGTGCCACCAGTGACGCAGGGTCGACCTATGGCTACACCTTC.

This clonotype is labeled medium-sized. The rearrangement links TRBV27 to TRBJ1-1, with TRBD1 matching 8 bases. With V trimmed by 6 bases and J by 4 bases, 4 bases remained unmatched. Germline V gene lookup returns CDR1 MNHEY and CDR2 SMNVEV (reference sequence). CDR3 size: 13 residues. The CDR3 is CASRTTGGTEAFF. The CDR3 nucleotides are TGTGCCAGCAGAACCACAGGGGGCACTGAAGCTTTCTTT.

By its share, this clonotype is large. The J gene is TRBJ1-2, the V gene TRBV20-1, with TRBD1 identical over 7 bases. The J segment lost 2 bases and the V segment lost 0 bases, leaving 0 bases of the junction unmatched. The germline CDR1 and CDR2 sequences are DFQATT and SNEGSKA (reference sequence). The length of the CDR3 is 13 residues. CDR3 loop: CSAREQGNYGYTF. The CDR3 DNA sequence: TGCAGTGCTAGAGAACAGGGGAACTATGGCTACACCTTC.

By its share, this clonotype is large. The gene calls are TRBV27 and TRBJ2-1; 8 bases fit TRBD2. The V and J ends lost 6 bases and 8 bases, in that order; junction bases with no gene match: 15. The CDR3 consists of 16 residues. Germline V CDR1 and CDR2: MNHEY, SMNVEV (reference sequence). For the CDR3, the DNA is TGTGCCAGCAGCGGGACTAGATGGGGGCCAGGTGATGAGCAGTTCTTC. It codes for CASSGTRWGPGDEQFF.

This clonotype is medium-sized (0.01 to 0.1%) within its sample. The V call is TRBV5-4, the J call TRBJ2-7; TRBD1 agrees at 7 bases. CDR1 is SGHNT, CDR2 YYREEE, per germline (reference sequence). The CDR3 contains 14 residues. The trim removed 3 bases at V and 2 bases at J, leaving 5 bases unmatched. This CDR3 is CASSYGQDPYEQYF. In DNA form, the CDR3 reads TGTGCCAGCAGCTACGGACAGGACCCCTACGAGCAGTACTTC. The full variable domain, rest sourced from reference TRBV5-4 and TRBJ2-7, is ETGVTQSPTHLIKTRGQQVTLRCSSQSGHNTVSWYQQALGQGPQFIFQYYREEENGRGNFPPRFSGLQFPNYSSELNVNALELDDSALYLCASSYGQDPYEQYFGPGTRLTVT.

In its sample, this clonotype is medium-sized. The genes are TRBV7-9 and TRBJ2-1; D might be TRBD1 (6 bases). Germline loops: CDR1 SEHNR, CDR2 FQNEAQ (reference sequence). V lost 6 bases, J lost 7 bases, and 25 bases lay in between. The CDR3 runs to 17 residues. The DNA of the CDR3 is TGTGCCAGCAGTCAGAAAATCAGGGGCCGGGTGAAAAATGAGCAGTTCTTC. Its translation: CASSQKIRGRVKNEQFF.

The chain recombines TRBV7-9 with TRBJ2-7, with 8 positions matching TRBD1. Unmatched junction bases numbered 8, after V lost 4 bases and J lost 0 bases. The germline gives CDR1 SEHNR, CDR2 FQNEAQ (reference sequence). The length of the CDR3 is 16 residues. The CDR3 loop reads CASSSRGTGSSYEQYF. The CDR3 DNA reads TGTGCCAGCAGCTCCCGAGGGACAGGCAGCTCCTACGAGCAGTACTTC.

The chain is built from TRBV20-1 and TRBJ2-7, with no clear D. Trimming removed 3 bases from V and 2 bases from J, with 14 bases in between. The CDR3 loop spans 14 amino acids. The germline V gene has CDR1 DFQATT and CDR2 SNEGSKA (reference sequence). CDR3 amino acids: CSASPSRRTYEQYF. The DNA for the CDR3 is TGCAGTGCTAGCCCCTCAAGACGGACCTACGAGCAGTACTTC.

This sequence joins TRBV3-1 and TRBJ2-1; 15 positions agree with TRBD2. Germline V lookup: CDR1 LGHDT, CDR2 YNNKEL (reference sequence). The J segment lost 8 bases and the V segment lost 3 bases, leaving 2 bases of the junction unmatched. The CDR3 is 15 residues long. Here the CDR3 reads CASSQGLAGGHEQFF. The CDR3 DNA reads as TGTGCCAGCAGCCAGGGACTAGCGGGAGGTCATGAGCAGTTCTTC.

This clonotype is medium-sized. The V call is TRBV7-6, the J call TRBJ2-7; tentative D call: TRBD1 (8 bases). Germline V gene lookup returns CDR1 SGHVS and CDR2 FNYEAQ. V lost 1 base and J lost 2, with 12 bases in between. The CDR3 is 15 amino acids. The CDR3 loop is CASSLVQGGTYEQYF. The DNA for the CDR3 is TGTGCCAGCAGCTTAGTACAGGGGGGGACCTACGAGCAGTACTTC.

The V call is TRBV13, the J call TRBJ1-5; a possible D gene is TRBD1 (5 bases). V was trimmed by 0 bases and J by 5 bases, leaving 8 bases between them. Germline V CDR1 and CDR2: PRHDT, FYEKMQ (reference sequence). The CDR3 is 14 residues long. The CDR3 reads CASSLGTEDQPQHF. In nucleotides, the CDR3 is TGTGCCAGCAGCTTAGGGACAGAAGATCAGCCCCAGCATTTT.

By sample fraction, this clonotype is medium-sized. The CDR3 DNA sequence: TGTGCCAGCAGCCCCGGGACAGGGAAAGATGGCTACACCTTC. Protein: CASSPGTGKDGYTF. The chain is built from TRBV3-1 and TRBJ1-2, with 9 bases aligning to TRBD1. This CDR3 region has 14 residues. Trimming removed 4 bases from V and 6 bases from J; junction bases left unmatched: 6. Germline CDR1 LGHDT, CDR2 YNNKEL (reference sequence).

Relative to its sample, this clonotype is large. The CDR3 coding sequence is TGTGCCAGCAGTCCTCATAGCGGGGGACAAGAGACCCAGTACTTC. It specifies CASSPHSGGQETQYF. The V call is TRBV12-3 or TRBV12-4, the J call TRBJ2-5; 9 bases line up with TRBD2. The CDR3 totals 15 residues. Losses at the gene ends were 5 bases for V and 2 bases for J; bases not matched to a gene: 6.

This chain links TRBV3-2 with TRBJ2-1; the table's D gene call, TRBD1, was not cross checked with the DNA. TRBV3-2 is listed as a pseudogene. CDR3 length: 16 residues. The CDR3 spells CASSQLQGARNNEQFF. The CDR3 region has the DNA TGTGCCAGCAGCCAACTACAGGGGGCGCGAAACAATGAGCAGTTCTTC.

This clonotype is large. The gene calls are TRBV18 and TRBJ2-2, with a weak D call TRBD1 (6 bases). Trimming stripped 3 bases from V and 4 bases from J, with 12 bases between. The CDR3 has 15 amino acids. CDR1 and CDR2 from the germline V gene are KGHSH and LQKENI. CDR3 amino acids: CASSPLDSFTGELFF. As DNA, the CDR3 is TGTGCCAGCTCACCTTTGGACAGTTTCACCGGGGAGCTGTTTTTT.

By share, this clonotype counts as medium-sized (0.01 to 0.1%). V usage is TRBV12-3 or TRBV12-4 and J usage is TRBJ2-3; the match to TRBD2 covers 9 bases. V trimming: 6 bases; J trimming: 4 bases; junction bases outside the gene matches: 14. The CDR3 is 17 amino acids. CDR3 in DNA: TGTGCCAGCAGCCGGGCCGGTAGCGGGAGTTCTGCAGATACGCAGTATTTT. Translation: CASSRAGSGSSADTQYF.